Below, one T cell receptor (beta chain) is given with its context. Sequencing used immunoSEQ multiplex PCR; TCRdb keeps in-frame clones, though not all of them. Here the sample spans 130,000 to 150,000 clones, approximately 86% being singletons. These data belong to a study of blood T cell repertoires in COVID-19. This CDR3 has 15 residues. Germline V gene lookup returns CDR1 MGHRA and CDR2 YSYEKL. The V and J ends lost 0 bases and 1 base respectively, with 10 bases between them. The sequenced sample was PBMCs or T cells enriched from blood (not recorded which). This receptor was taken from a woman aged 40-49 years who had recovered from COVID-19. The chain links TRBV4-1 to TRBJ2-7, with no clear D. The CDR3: CASSQDFAGSYEQYF. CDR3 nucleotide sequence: TGCGCCAGCAGCCAAGATTTCGCAGGATCCTACGAGCAGTACTTC.